The present T cell receptor (beta chain) was sequenced within a study of human T cells and chemical hapten exposure. Time point indicated: patch test 1, 2 weeks after DPC sensitization. As to treatment: therapeutic diphenylcyclopropenone sensitization with weekly scalp DPC. Findings and limits, study-wide: Expanded TCRs were compared with controls, and the expanded TCRs formed significantly more large CDR3 similarity clusters.

The library attached unique molecular identifiers to individual cDNA molecules. TCRdb itself ran the RACE reads through MiXCR, one entry per CDR3 protein. The repertoire holds about 340,000 distinct CDR3 sequences, with approximately 6.3% as singletons. The CDR3 is 14 amino acids. Germline-derived CDR1 and CDR2 are SGHTA and FQGNSA. V trimming: 1 base; J trimming: 5 bases; junction bases outside the gene matches: 1. This clonotype was seen many times. What it binds is unknown. This clonotype was sampled from a woman aged 18-29 years with alopecia areata. Some clones in this sample may be carry-over from other donors' samples. Here the sequenced sample was whole blood, taken in connection with sensitization to the hapten diphenylcyclopropenone (DPC). The chain carries TRBV7-2 and TRBJ1-2, with 10 nucleotides matching TRBD1. The CDR3 reads CASSLGTGGYGYTF. The CDR3 nucleotides are TGTGCCAGCAGCTTAGGGACAGGGGGATATGGCTACACCTTC.